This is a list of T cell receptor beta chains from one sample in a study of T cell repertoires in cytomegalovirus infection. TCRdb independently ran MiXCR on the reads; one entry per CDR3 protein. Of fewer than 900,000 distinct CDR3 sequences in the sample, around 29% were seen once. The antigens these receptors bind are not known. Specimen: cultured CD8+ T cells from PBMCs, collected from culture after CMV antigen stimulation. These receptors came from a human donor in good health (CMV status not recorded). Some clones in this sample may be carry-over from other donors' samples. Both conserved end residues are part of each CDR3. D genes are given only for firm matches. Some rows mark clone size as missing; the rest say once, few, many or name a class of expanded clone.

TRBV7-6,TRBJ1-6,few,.,CASQAASSYNSPLHF,TGTGCCAGCCAGGCGGCAAGCTCCTATAATTCACCCCTCCACTTT
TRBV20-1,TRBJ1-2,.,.,CSARDWLINYGYTF,TGCAGTGCTAGAGATTGGTTGATTAACTATGGCTACACCTTC
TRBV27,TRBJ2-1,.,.,CASSWLGQSSYNEQFF,TGTGCCAGCAGTTGGCTGGGCCAAAGCTCCTACAATGAGCAGTTCTTC
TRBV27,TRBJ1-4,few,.,CASSPSTATNEKLFF,TGTGCCAGCAGTCCGTCGACAGCAACTAATGAAAAACTGTTTTTT
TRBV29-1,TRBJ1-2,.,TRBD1,CSVEEGTGPVVSYGYTF,TGCAGCGTTGAAGAGGGGACAGGGCCCGTCGTTAGCTATGGCTACACCTTC
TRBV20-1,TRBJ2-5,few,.,CSARGDLRQRETQYF,TGCAGTGCTAGGGGGGATCTCCGTCAAAGGGAGACCCAGTACTTC
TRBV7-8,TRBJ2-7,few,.,CASSFGRQGVYEQYF,TGTGCCAGCAGCTTCGGGAGGCAGGGGGTGTACGAGCAGTACTTC
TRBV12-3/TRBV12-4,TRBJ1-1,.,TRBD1,CASRASDRDTEAFF,TGTGCCAGCAGGGCCTCCGACAGGGACACTGAAGCTTTCTTT
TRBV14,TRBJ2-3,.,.,CASSQKGVAPSSTDTQYF,TGTGCCAGCAGCCAGAAGGGGGTAGCGCCTTCTAGCACAGATACGCAGTATTTT
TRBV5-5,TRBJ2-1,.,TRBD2,CASSLWELAGGNNEQFF,TGTGCCAGCAGCTTGTGGGAACTAGCGGGGGGGAACAATGAGCAGTTCTTC
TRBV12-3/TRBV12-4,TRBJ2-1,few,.,CASSLRGSGALGNEQFF,TGTGCCAGCAGTTTACGTGGCTCAGGGGCTTTGGGCAATGAGCAGTTCTTC
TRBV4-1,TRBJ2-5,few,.,CASSQVPGLFQETQYF,TGCGCCAGCAGCCAAGTCCCTGGACTGTTCCAAGAGACCCAGTACTTC
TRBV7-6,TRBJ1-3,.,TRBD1,CASSPGPGDRGNTIYF,TGTGCCAGCAGCCCAGGTCCGGGGGACAGGGGAAACACCATATATTTT
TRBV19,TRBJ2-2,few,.,CASLEGAGELFF,TGTGCCAGTCTGGAGGGCGCCGGGGAGCTGTTTTTT
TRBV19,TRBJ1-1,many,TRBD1,CASSFGQGPFAEAFF,TGTGCCAGTAGTTTCGGACAGGGGCCTTTTGCTGAAGCTTTCTTT
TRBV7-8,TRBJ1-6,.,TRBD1,CASSPPGQGMSPLHF,TGTGCCAGCAGCCCTCCGGGACAGGGGATGTCACCCCTCCACTTT
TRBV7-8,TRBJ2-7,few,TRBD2,CASSLESSGASYEQYF,TGTGCCAGCAGCTTAGAGTCTAGCGGGGCCAGCTACGAGCAGTACTTC
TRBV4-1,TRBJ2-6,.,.,CASSQGQAAPDVLTF,TGCGCCAGCAGCCAAGGGCAGGCGGCACCAGACGTCCTGACTTTC
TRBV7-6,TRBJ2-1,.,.,CASSFLLGTQGFGEQFF,TGTGCCAGCAGCTTCCTTCTGGGGACACAGGGCTTCGGTGAGCAGTTCTTC
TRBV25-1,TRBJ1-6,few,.,CASSEFSPGSYSPLHF,TGTGCCAGCAGTGAATTTTCCCCAGGGTCATATTCACCCCTCCACTTT
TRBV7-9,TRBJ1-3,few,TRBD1,CASSGTGLANTIYF,TGTGCCAGCAGCGGGACAGGGCTGGCAAACACCATATATTTT
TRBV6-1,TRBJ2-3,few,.,CASRAPGVADTQYF,TGTGCCAGCAGGGCACCGGGGGTGGCAGATACGCAGTATTTT
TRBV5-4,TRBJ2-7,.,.,CASSSNYSPSYEQYF,TGTGCCAGCAGCTCTAATTACTCGCCCTCCTACGAGCAGTACTTC
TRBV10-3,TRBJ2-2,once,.,CAISDTRELFF,TGTGCCATCAGTGATACCCGGGAGCTGTTTTTT
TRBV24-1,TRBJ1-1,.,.,CATSDSPIAEAFF,TGTGCCACCAGTGACTCTCCCATCGCTGAAGCTTTCTTT
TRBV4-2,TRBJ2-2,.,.,CASSQEPRNTGELFF,TGTGCCAGCAGCCAAGAGCCTAGGAACACCGGGGAGCTGTTTTTT
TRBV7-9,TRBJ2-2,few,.,CASSTRDTRSRLFF,TGTGCCAGCAGCACCCGGGACACCCGGAGTAGGCTGTTTTTT
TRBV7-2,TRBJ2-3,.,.,CASSERLDTDTQYF,TGTGCCAGCAGCGAGAGACTAGACACAGATACGCAGTATTTT
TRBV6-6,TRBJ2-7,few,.,CASSYLGPDSYEQYF,TGTGCCAGCAGTTACCTCGGGCCAGACTCCTACGAGCAGTACTTC
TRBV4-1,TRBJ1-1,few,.,CASSASQGGDTEAFF,TGCGCCAGCAGCGCCTCACAGGGTGGAGACACTGAAGCTTTCTTT
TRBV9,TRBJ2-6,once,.,CASSTPIGGGLWVLTF,TGTGCCAGCAGCACCCCAATAGGGGGGGGGCTCTGGGTCCTGACTTTC
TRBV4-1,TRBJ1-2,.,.,CASSQDVGSRGNYGYTF,TGCGCCAGCAGCCAAGATGTTGGGTCCCGGGGGAACTATGGCTACACCTTC
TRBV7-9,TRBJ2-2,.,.,CASTGALAVLANTGELFF,TGTGCCAGCACGGGGGCTCTAGCGGTCCTCGCGAACACCGGGGAGCTGTTTTTT
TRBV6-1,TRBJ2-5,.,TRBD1,CASSDSGQRETQYF,TGTGCCAGCAGTGATTCGGGACAGCGCGAGACCCAGTACTTC
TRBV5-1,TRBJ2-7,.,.,CASSLGQDGKGGEQYF,TGCGCCAGCAGCTTGGGACAGGATGGGAAGGGCGGCGAGCAGTACTTC
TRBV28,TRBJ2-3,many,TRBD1,CASSLLQGANTDTQYF,TGTGCCAGCAGTTTACTCCAGGGGGCCAACACAGATACGCAGTATTTT
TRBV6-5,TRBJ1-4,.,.,CASRVAAEVFEKLFF,TGTGCCAGCAGGGTAGCAGCCGAGGTTTTTGAAAAACTGTTTTTT
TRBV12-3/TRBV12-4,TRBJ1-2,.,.,CASSLIPVSSSGYTF,TGTGCCAGCAGTTTAATCCCCGTCTCTTCTAGTGGCTACACCTTC
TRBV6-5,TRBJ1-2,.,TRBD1,CASSYRGQGYGYTF,TGTGCCAGCAGTTACAGGGGACAGGGCTATGGCTACACCTTC
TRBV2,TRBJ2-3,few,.,CASIPRTDTQYF,TGTGCCAGCATTCCCAGAACGGATACGCAGTATTTT
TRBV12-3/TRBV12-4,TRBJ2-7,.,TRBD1,CASSHNDQGALAEQYF,TGTGCCAGCAGCCATAACGACCAGGGGGCGCTGGCCGAGCAGTACTTC
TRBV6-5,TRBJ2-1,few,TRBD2,CASSYGLSGGPKTYNEQFF,TGTGCCAGCAGTTACGGGCTTAGCGGGGGACCAAAAACTTACAATGAGCAGTTCTTC
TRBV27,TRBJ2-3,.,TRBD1,CASSTWTGATDTQYF,TGTGCCAGCAGTACTTGGACAGGGGCCACAGATACGCAGTATTTT
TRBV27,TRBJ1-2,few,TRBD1,CASSLIARGLDGYTF,TGTGCCAGCAGTCTTATCGCTAGGGGGCTAGATGGCTACACCTTC
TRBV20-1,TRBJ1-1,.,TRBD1,CSAPDRSPEAFF,TGCAGTGCCCCGGACAGGTCCCCGGAAGCTTTCTTT
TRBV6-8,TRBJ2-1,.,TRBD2,CASSYSWRGELENNEQFF,TGTGCCAGCAGTTACTCGTGGCGGGGGGAGTTGGAAAACAATGAGCAGTTCTTC
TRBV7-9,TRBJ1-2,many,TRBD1,CASSHTTGGLGYTF,TGTGCCAGCAGCCACACAACAGGGGGCCTTGGCTACACCTTC
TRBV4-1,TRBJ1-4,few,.,CASSRSATNEKLFF,TGCGCCAGCAGCCGGTCTGCAACTAATGAAAAACTGTTTTTT
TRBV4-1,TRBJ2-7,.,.,CASSQVDSYSYEQYF,TGCGCCAGCAGCCAAGTTGACAGCTACTCCTACGAGCAGTACTTC